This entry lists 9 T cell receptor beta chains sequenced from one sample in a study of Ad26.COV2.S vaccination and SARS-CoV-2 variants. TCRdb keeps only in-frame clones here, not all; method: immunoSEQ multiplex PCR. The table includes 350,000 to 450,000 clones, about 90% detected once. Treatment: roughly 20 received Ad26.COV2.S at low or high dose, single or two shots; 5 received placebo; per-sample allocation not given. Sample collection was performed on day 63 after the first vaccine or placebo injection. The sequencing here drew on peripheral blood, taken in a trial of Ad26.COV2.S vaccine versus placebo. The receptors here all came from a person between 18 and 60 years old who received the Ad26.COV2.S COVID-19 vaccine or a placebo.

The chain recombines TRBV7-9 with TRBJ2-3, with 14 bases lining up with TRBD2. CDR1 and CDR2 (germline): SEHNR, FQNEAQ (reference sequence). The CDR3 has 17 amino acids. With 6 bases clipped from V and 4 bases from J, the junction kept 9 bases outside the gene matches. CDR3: CASSPGLAGGRSDTQYF. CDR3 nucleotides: TGTGCCAGCAGTCCCGGACTAGCGGGGGGTCGGTCAGATACGCAGTATTTT.

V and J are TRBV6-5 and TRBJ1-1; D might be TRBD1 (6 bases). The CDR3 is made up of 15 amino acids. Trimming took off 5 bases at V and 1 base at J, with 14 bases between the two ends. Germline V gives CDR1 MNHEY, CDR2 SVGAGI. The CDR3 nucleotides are TGTGCCAGCAGTCCGATGACAGGTCCGAACACTGAAGCTTTCTTT. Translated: CASSPMTGPNTEAFF.

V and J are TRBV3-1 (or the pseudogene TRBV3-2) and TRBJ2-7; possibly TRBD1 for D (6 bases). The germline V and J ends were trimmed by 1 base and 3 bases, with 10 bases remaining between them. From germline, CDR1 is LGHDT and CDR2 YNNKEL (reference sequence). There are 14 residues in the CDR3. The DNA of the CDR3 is TGTGCCAGCAGCCAAGTCCGGGACAACTACGAGCAGTACTTC. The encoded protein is CASSQVRDNYEQYF.

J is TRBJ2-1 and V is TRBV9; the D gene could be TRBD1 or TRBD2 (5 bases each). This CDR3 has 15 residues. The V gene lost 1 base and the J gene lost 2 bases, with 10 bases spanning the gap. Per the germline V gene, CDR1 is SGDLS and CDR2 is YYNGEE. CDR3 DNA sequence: TGTGCCAGCAGCGTATATCAGGGACCCTACAATGAGCAGTTCTTC. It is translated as CASSVYQGPYNEQFF.

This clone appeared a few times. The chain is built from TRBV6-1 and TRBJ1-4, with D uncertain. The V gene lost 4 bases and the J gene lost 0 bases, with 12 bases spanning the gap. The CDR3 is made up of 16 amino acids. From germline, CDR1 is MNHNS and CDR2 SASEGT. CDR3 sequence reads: CASSGSTVATNEKLFF. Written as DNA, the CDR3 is TGTGCCAGCAGTGGCTCAACCGTCGCAACTAATGAAAAACTGTTTTTT.

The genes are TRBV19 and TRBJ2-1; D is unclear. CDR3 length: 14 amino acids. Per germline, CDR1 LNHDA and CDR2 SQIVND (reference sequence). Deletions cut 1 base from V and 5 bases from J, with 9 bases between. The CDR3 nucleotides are TGTGCCAGTAGTATAGGTGGCGGCCACAATGAGCAGTTCTTC. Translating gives CASSIGGGHNEQFF. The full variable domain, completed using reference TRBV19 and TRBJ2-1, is DGGITQSPKYLFRKEGQNVTLSCEQNLNHDAMYWYRQDPGQGLRLIYYSQIVNDFQKGDIAEGYSVSREKKESFPLTVTSAQKNPTAFYLCASSIGGGHNEQFFGPGTRLTVL.

The chain's CDR3 is CASSKPGSSGNTIYF. Written as DNA, the CDR3 is TGTGCCAGCAGCAAACCAGGGAGTTCTGGAAACACCATATATTTT. This sequence joins TRBV5-4 and TRBJ1-3; tentatively, D is TRBD1 (5 bases). The CDR3 is 15 amino acids. V lost 4 bases and J lost 1, with 12 bases in between. Germline CDR1 is SGHNT and CDR2 is YYREEE (reference sequence).

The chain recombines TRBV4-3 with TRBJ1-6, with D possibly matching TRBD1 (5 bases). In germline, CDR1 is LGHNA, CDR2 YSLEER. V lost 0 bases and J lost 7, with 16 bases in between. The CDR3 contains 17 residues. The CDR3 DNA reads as TGCGCCAGCAGCCAAGACCCGATAGCGGGACGGAATTCACCCCTCCACTTT. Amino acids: CASSQDPIAGRNSPLHF.

CDR3 loop: CASSGGQGGYEQYF. The CDR3 DNA follows: TGTGCCAGCAGCGGGGGGCAGGGAGGGTACGAGCAGTACTTC. The chain is built from TRBV5-4 and TRBJ2-7; the D gene is possibly TRBD2 (7 bases). The germline V and J ends were trimmed by 4 bases and 4 bases, with 15 bases remaining between them. The CDR3 spans 14 residues. CDR1 and CDR2 from the germline V gene are SGHNT and YYREEE (reference sequence). Supplemented by reference TRBV5-4 and TRBJ2-7, the full variable domain reads ETGVTQSPTHLIKTRGQQVTLRCSSQSGHNTVSWYQQALGQGPQFIFQYYREEENGRGNFPPRFSGLQFPNYSSELNVNALELDDSALYLCASSGGQGGYEQYFGPGTRLTVT.